The 23 T cell receptor beta chains listed next were all sequenced from one sample in a study of neurological immune-mediated disorders. TCRdb processed the 5' RACE reads anew with MiXCR; each CDR3 protein has one entry. This sample has 100,000 or so distinct CDR3 sequences; less than 15% occur once, and the top ten carry approximately 5%. Time point described: longitudinal time-point 2. Material: PBMCs. The receptors come from a female donor with HTLV-1-associated myelopathy (HAM/TSP).

At least ten counts were recorded for this clonotype. The CDR3 here is CASTPRGFGGANYEQFF. CDR3 nucleotides: TGCGCCAGCACCCCAAGGGGCTTCGGGGGGGCCAACTATGAGCAGTTCTTC. This rearrangement joins TRBV4-1 to TRBJ2-1; 8 bases agree with TRBD2. The CDR3 length is 17 residues. The V gene end was trimmed by 7 bases and the J gene end by 8 bases; junction bases not matched to a gene: 19. Germline V gene data show CDR1 as MGHRA and CDR2 as YSYEKL.

This clonotype was seen ten or more times. The chain recombines TRBV9 with TRBJ2-1, with 9 bases lining up with TRBD2. CDR3 length equals 20 residues. Trimming took 2 bases from V and 0 from J; bases not matched to a gene: 15. Germline CDR1 SGDLS, CDR2 YYNGEE. DNA for the CDR3: TGTGCCAGCAGCGTGTCTAGTATCGGCGGGGGGGGTCACTCCTACAATGAGCAGTTCTTC. Protein product: CASSVSSIGGGGHSYNEQFF. Full variable domain (outside the CDR3, taken from reference TRBV9 and TRBJ2-1): DSGVTQTPKHLITATGQRVTLRCSPRSGDLSVYWYQQSLDQGLQFLIQYYNGEERAKGNILERFSAQQFPDLHSELNLSSLELGDSALYFCASSVSSIGGGGHSYNEQFFGPGTRLTVL.

This clonotype occurred many times. The rearrangement uses TRBV5-1 and TRBJ2-7; the D call may be TRBD1 or TRBD2 (5 bases each). Trimming took 0 bases from V and 2 from J, leaving 18 bases between them. Per the germline V gene, CDR1 is SGHRS and CDR2 is YFSETQ. This CDR3 region has 17 residues. The CDR3 bases are TGCGCCAGCAGCTTGGACAGAACGGGGCGGGCGGCCTACGAGCAGTACTTC. Amino acids: CASSLDRTGRAAYEQYF.

The table lists this clonotype with a count of one. J is TRBJ2-7 and V is TRBV5-1; 8 bases agree with TRBD1. Germline V CDR1 and CDR2: SGHRS, YFSETQ. With V trimmed by 4 bases and J by 6 bases, 6 bases remained unmatched. The CDR3 loop spans 13 amino acids. CDR3 coding DNA: TGCGCCAGCAGCATACAGGGGGATAGCGAGCAGTACTTC. Protein sequence: CASSIQGDSEQYF.

This clonotype was seen ten or more times. The V call is TRBV6-2 or TRBV6-3, the J call TRBJ2-7, with D hard to call. V was cut by 8 bases and J by 6 bases, with 17 bases left in between. Germline CDR1 is MNHEY and CDR2 is SVGEGT. CDR3 length equals 13 residues. The CDR3 DNA follows: TGTGCCAGCCGCGCGGCTGGAGCTGCCGAGCAGTACTTC. This codes for CASRAAGAAEQYF.

This clonotype showed up many times. The chain carries TRBV6-6 and TRBJ1-5; possibly TRBD1 for D (5 bases). V was shortened by 7 bases and J by 7 bases, with 20 bases between the two germline ends. Germline V gene lookup returns CDR1 MNHNY and CDR2 SVGAGI (reference sequence). The CDR3 is made up of 15 amino acids. The CDR3 DNA reads TGTGCCAGCAACCCTACAGGAACTAGCAGACAGCCCCAGCATTTT. Its translation is CASNPTGTSRQPQHF.

This clonotype was found many times. The chain employs TRBV28 and TRBJ2-4; no reliable D call. V was shortened by 1 base and J by 9 bases, with 10 bases between the two germline ends. Germline V gives CDR1 MDHEN, CDR2 SYDVKM. CDR3 length: 13 amino acids. In DNA, the CDR3 is TGTGCCAGCAGTTTATCTGGTCTAGGCATTCAGTACTTC. It is translated as CASSLSGLGIQYF.

In regard to this clonotype: A much larger clone sits a single nucleotide away, making a read error possible. The V and J genes are TRBV28 and TRBJ2-7; tentatively, D is TRBD1 (6 bases). The CDR3 extends over 15 amino acids. In germline, CDR1 is MDHEN, CDR2 SYDVKM. V gave up 4 bases and J gave up 7 bases, with 20 bases separating them. The CDR3 bases are TGTGCCAGCAGTTCGCCGGGACACCCGCCGATTGAGCAGTACTTC. It is translated as CASSSPGHPPIEQYF.

Concerning this clonotype itself: A clone one base away is much larger, so this may be a read error. The conserved final phenylalanine or tryptophan is absent from the CDR3, which likely points to a read error. The V gene is TRBV20-1, the J gene TRBJ2-3, with a possible D match to TRBD2 (5 bases). This CDR3 has 11 residues. Germline CDR1 and CDR2: DFQATT and SNEGSKA (reference sequence). The V end was cut by 5 bases, the J end by 6 bases, with 9 bases between. DNA of the CDR3: TGCAGTGCTCCATTAGCGGATACGCAGTATTCT. Translating it yields CSAPLADTQYS.

The V call is TRBV2, the J call TRBJ2-1; 7 bases align to TRBD2. There are 15 residues in the CDR3. With V trimmed by 5 bases and J by 6 bases, 10 bases remained unmatched. The germline gives CDR1 SNHLY, CDR2 FYNNEI. CDR3 loop: CASSSGGGISNEQFF. Written as DNA, the CDR3 is TGTGCCAGCAGTTCTGGCGGGGGTATCAGCAATGAGCAGTTCTTC.

This clonotype was picked up many times. J is TRBJ2-5 and V is TRBV5-1; weak D call: TRBD2 (6 bases). The germline V and J ends were trimmed by 5 bases and 1 base, with 12 bases remaining between them. Germline V gives CDR1 SGHRS, CDR2 YFSETQ. This CDR3 has 14 amino acids. This CDR3 reads CASRLFGGQETQYF. The CDR3 nucleotides are TGCGCCAGCAGACTGTTCGGGGGCCAAGAGACCCAGTACTTC.

The chain's CDR3 is CASGIPGLELFF. The CDR3 bases are TGTGCCAGCGGGATTCCTGGTTTGGAGCTGTTTTTT. This chain connects TRBV7-3 to TRBJ2-2; D is unresolved. Germline CDR1 and CDR2: SGHTA and FQGTGA. The CDR3 consists of 12 residues. V lost 8 bases and J lost 10, with 14 bases in between.

The sample holds many counts of this clonotype. The chain joins TRBV2 to TRBJ1-5; no definite D call. V lost 6 bases and J 0 bases, leaving 6 bases between the germline ends. From germline, CDR1 is SNHLY and CDR2 FYNNEI. The CDR3 runs 13 residues. The CDR3 nucleotides read TGTGCCAGCAGAACGGATAGCAATCAGCCCCAGCATTTT. It translates to CASRTDSNQPQHF.

The sample holds many counts of this clonotype. The chain joins TRBV7-9 to TRBJ1-1; unclear D gene. V lost 6 bases and J lost 5, with 25 bases in between. The CDR3 spans 17 residues. Germline CDR1 reads SEHNR; CDR2 reads FQNEAQ (reference sequence). The CDR3 DNA reads TGTGCCAGCAGACAACTTCTTACCGGGGAGGTTATGACTGAAGCTTTCTTT. Its translation: CASRQLLTGEVMTEAFF.

This clonotype was recorded at least ten times. This rearrangement joins TRBV9 to TRBJ1-2; no definite D call. The V end was cut by 0 bases, the J end by 4 bases, with 13 bases between. CDR1 and CDR2 from the germline V gene are SGDLS and YYNGEE. CDR3 size: 15 residues. CDR3 protein: CASSVAFQPSYGYTF. CDR3 sequence (DNA): TGTGCCAGCAGCGTAGCTTTTCAACCTTCCTATGGCTACACCTTC.

This clonotype came up a few times. The chain recombines TRBV20-1 with TRBJ2-5, with D possibly TRBD2 on 8 matching bases. The germline CDR1 and CDR2 sequences are DFQATT and SNEGSKA (reference sequence). The CDR3 contains 17 residues. Trimming took off 3 bases at V and 5 bases at J, with 25 bases between the two ends. The CDR3 sequence: CSARAPGGGRGRETQYF. The CDR3 DNA follows: TGCAGTGCTAGGGCCCCCGGGGGGGGCAGGGGGAGGGAGACCCAGTACTTC.

This chain uses TRBV7-2 with TRBJ1-5; a possible D gene is TRBD1 (6 bases). V was pared by 1 base and J by 2 bases, with 12 bases between. Germline V lookup: CDR1 SGHTA, CDR2 FQGNSA. This CDR3 contains 16 residues. CDR3 coding DNA: TGTGCCAGCAGCTTAGTATGGGGGGCGGGCAATCAGCCCCAGCATTTT. This gives the protein CASSLVWGAGNQPQHF.

The chain is built from TRBV5-1 and TRBJ1-1; D not certain. CDR3 length: 13 residues. CDR1 is SGHRS and CDR2 is YFSETQ in the germline V gene. The V end was cut by 0 bases, the J end by 8 bases, with 11 bases between. The CDR3 nucleotides read TGCGCCAGCAGCTTGGCCGAGGAGACAGAAGCTTTCTTT. It encodes CASSLAEETEAFF.

This clonotype was observed once. The junction differs from germline at one of its ends, possibly a read error. V is TRBV28 and J is TRBJ2-2; D perhaps matches TRBD1 (5 bases). CDR3 size: 17 residues. Germline assignment: CDR1 MDHEN and CDR2 SYDVKM. The CDR3 DNA sequence: TGTGTCAGCAGCCCACCCGACAGATTTACGAACACCGGGGAGCTGTTTTTT. The encoded protein is CVSSPPDRFTNTGELFF. Full variable domain (missing parts from reference TRBV28 and TRBJ2-2): DVKVTQSSRYLVKRTGEKVFLECVQDMDHENMFWYRQDPGLGLRLIYFSYDVKMKEKGDIPEGYSVSREKKERFSLILESASTNQTSMYLCVSSPPDRFTNTGELFFGEGSRLTVL.

Points on this clonotype: This sequence may be a read error, since a much larger clone differs from it by one base. This chain uses TRBV5-6 with TRBJ2-1, with 11 bases identical to TRBD2. V lost 2 bases and J lost 6; bases outside the gene matches: 7. There are 16 residues in the CDR3. CDR1 is SGHDT, CDR2 YYEEEE, per germline. CDR3 sequence: CASSFSGGAASNEQFF. CDR3 DNA sequence: TGTGCCAGCAGCTTTAGCGGGGGGGCCGCGTCCAATGAGCAGTTCTTC.

This clonotype was observed many times. V and J are TRBV6-1 and TRBJ2-7; 8 positions match TRBD1. V shed 5 bases, J shed 5 bases, and the junction held 14 bases outside the gene matches. Germline V CDR1 and CDR2: MNHNS, SASEGT. CDR3 length equals 16 residues. CDR3 DNA sequence: TGTGCCAGCAGTCCCCCCCCGGGACAGGTGAAGGACGAGCAGTACTTC. The encoded protein is CASSPPPGQVKDEQYF.

The sample holds many counts of this clonotype. The chain recombines TRBV29-1 with TRBJ1-1; maybe TRBD1 (6 bases). There are 13 residues in the CDR3. CDR1 is SQVTM and CDR2 is ANQGSEA in the germline V gene. Trimming stripped 2 bases from V and 6 bases from J, with 13 bases between. In DNA, the CDR3 is TGCAGCGTTGAAATCCGGGGGCCTGCTGAAGCTTTCTTT. As protein: CSVEIRGPAEAFF.

This clonotype was detected ten times or more. This chain connects TRBV28 to TRBJ2-5; the D gene could be TRBD1 or TRBD2 (6 bases each). The V and J ends lost 4 bases and 2 bases respectively, with 17 bases between them. The CDR3 has 16 amino acids. Germline lookup yields CDR1 MDHEN and CDR2 SYDVKM. The DNA of the CDR3 is TGTGCCAGCAGTTCGTGGGGGACGGGGGCTCAAGAGACCCAGTACTTC. This encodes CASSSWGTGAQETQYF.